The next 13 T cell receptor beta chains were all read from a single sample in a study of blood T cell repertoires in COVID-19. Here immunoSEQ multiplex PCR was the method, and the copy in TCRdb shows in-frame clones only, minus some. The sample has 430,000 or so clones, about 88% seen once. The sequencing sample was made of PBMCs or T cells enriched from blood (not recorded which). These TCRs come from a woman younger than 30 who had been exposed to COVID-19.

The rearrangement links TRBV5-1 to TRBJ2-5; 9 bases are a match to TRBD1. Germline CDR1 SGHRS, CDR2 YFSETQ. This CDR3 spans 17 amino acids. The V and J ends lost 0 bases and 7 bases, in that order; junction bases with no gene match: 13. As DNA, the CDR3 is TGCGCCAGCAGCTTGGGCCTTGGGACAGGGAATTCTGGGACCCAGTACTTC. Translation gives CASSLGLGTGNSGTQYF. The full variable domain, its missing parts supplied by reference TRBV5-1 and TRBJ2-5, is KAGVTQTPRYLIKTRGQQVTLSCSPISGHRSVSWYQQTPGQGLQFLFEYFSETQRNKGNFPGRFSGRQFSNSRSEMNVSTLELGDSALYLCASSLGLGTGNSGTQYFGPGTRLLVL.

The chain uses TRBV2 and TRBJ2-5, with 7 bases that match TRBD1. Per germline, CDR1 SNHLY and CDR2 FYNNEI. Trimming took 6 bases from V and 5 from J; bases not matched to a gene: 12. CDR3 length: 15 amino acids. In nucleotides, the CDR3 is TGTGCCAGCAGAGGACAGGTTGGGCCTCAGGAGACCCAGTACTTC. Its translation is CASRGQVGPQETQYF.

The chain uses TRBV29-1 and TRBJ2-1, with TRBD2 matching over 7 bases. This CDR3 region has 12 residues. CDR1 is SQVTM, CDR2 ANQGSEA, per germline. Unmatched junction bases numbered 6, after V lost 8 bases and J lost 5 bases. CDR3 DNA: TGCAGCTTTCCGGGACTAAACAATGAGCAGTTCTTC. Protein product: CSFPGLNNEQFF.

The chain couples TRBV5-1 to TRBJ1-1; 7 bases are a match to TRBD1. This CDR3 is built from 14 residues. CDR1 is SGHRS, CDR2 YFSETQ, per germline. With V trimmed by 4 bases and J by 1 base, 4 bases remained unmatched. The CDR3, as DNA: TGCGCCAGCAGCGTGGGACAGTGGAACACTGAAGCTTTCTTT. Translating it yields CASSVGQWNTEAFF.

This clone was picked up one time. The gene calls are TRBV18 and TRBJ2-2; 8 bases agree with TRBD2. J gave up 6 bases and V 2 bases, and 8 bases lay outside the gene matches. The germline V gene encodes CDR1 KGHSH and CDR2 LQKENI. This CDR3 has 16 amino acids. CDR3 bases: TGTGCCAGCTCACCAGGAGCGGGAGACGGCGCCGGGGAGCTGTTTTTT. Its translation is CASSPGAGDGAGELFF. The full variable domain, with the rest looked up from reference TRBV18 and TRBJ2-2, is NAGVMQNPRHLVRRRGQEARLRCSPMKGHSHVYWYRQLPEEGLKFMVYLQKENIIDESGMPKERFSAEFPKEGPSILRIQQVVRGDSAAYFCASSPGAGDGAGELFFGEGSRLTVL.

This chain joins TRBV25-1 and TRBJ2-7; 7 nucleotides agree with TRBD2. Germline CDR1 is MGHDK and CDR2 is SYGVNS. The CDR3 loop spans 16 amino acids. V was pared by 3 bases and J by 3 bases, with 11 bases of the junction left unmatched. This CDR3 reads CASSDLLGGVGYEQYF. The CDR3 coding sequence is TGTGCCAGCAGTGACCTACTGGGGGGGGTGGGCTACGAGCAGTACTTC.

In nucleotides, the CDR3 is TGTGCCAGCAGAGCACAGGGCCACGAGCAGTACTTC. This gives the protein CASRAQGHEQYF. The chain carries TRBV2 and TRBJ2-7; possibly TRBD1 for D (6 bases). The germline V and J ends were trimmed by 6 bases and 5 bases, with 11 bases remaining between them. This CDR3 is built from 12 residues. Germline V lookup: CDR1 SNHLY, CDR2 FYNNEI.

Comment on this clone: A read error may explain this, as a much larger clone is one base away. CDR3 residues: CASRTTGGSPLHF. In DNA, the CDR3 is TGTGCCAGCAGGACAACAGGGGGGTCACCCCTCCACTTT. The rearrangement uses TRBV27 and TRBJ1-6; 8 bases align to TRBD1. Germline loops: CDR1 MNHEY, CDR2 SMNVEV (reference sequence). The CDR3 is made up of 13 amino acids. V shed 6 bases and J 10 bases; nucleotides not matched to a gene: 5.

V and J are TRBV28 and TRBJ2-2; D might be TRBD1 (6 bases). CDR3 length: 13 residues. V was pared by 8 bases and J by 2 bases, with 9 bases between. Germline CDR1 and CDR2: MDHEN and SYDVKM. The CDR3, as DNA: TGTGCCAGCGGGGACACAAACACCGGGGAGCTGTTTTTT. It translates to CASGDTNTGELFF.

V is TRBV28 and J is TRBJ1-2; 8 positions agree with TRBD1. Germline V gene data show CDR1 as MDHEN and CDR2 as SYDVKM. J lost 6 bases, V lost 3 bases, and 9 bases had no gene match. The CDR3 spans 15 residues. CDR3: CASSLQGALADGYTF. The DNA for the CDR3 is TGTGCCAGCAGTTTGCAGGGGGCGCTGGCGGATGGCTACACCTTC.

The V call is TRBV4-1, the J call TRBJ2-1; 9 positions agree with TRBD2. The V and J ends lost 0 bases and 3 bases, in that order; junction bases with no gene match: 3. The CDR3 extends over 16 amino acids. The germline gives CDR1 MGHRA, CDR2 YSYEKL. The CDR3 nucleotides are TGCGCCAGCAGCCAAGAGACTAGCGGTGACTACAATGAGCAGTTCTTC. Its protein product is CASSQETSGDYNEQFF.

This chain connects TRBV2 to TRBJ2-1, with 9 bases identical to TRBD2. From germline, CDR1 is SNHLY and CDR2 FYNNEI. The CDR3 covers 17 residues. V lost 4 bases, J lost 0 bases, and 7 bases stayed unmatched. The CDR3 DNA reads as TGTGCCAGCAGTGTTAGCGGGAGATTTTACTCCTACAATGAGCAGTTCTTC. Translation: CASSVSGRFYSYNEQFF.

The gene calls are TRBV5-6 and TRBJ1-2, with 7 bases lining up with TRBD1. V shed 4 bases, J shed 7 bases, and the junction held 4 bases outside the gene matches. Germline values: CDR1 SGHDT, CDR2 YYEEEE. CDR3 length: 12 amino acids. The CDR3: CASSERTGGYTF. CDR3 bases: TGTGCCAGCAGCGAACGGACAGGTGGCTACACCTTC.